The T cell receptor beta chain described here comes from a study of CD4 T cells in relation to SARS-CoV-2 and coronaviruses. Study-level results: Pre-pandemic and post-infection samples never came from the same donor.

Naive and memory CD4+ T cell DNA was deep-sequenced without culture. Libraries were prepared by immunoSEQ multiplex PCR; TCRdb keeps only in-frame clonotypes and omits some of them. The sample has 65,000 or so clones, about 87% seen once. CDR1 is LNHDA, CDR2 SQIVND, per germline (reference sequence). V dropped 3 bases and J dropped 5 bases, with 15 bases sitting between them. CDR3 length equals 15 residues. Details on this clone: Its antigen is undetermined.

The unexposed donors gave CD4+ T cells in about 2010-2019, prior to COVID-19. The V and J genes are TRBV19 and TRBJ2-3, with D possibly called TRBD1 or TRBD2 (5 bases each). The sample was memory CD4+ T cells from PBMCs. The TCR sequence derives from a human donor in good health. In DNA form, the CDR3 reads TGTGCCAGTAGTATCGGGGCTGGAACCGGAGATACGCAGTATTTT. This gives the protein CASSIGAGTGDTQYF.